This T cell receptor (beta chain) was sequenced in a study of T-cell memory formation after mild COVID-19. About the study: TCR clusters largely stayed donor specific. Broader study findings: Day 37-peaking second-wave clones had unconfirmed SARS-CoV-2 specificity.

TCRdb re-derived calls from the 5' RACE reads in MiXCR, one entry per CDR3 protein. The table lists 290,000 or so distinct CDR3 sequences, approximately 19% of them singletons. This clonotype turned up a few times. Its antigen is currently unknown. Germline V lookup: CDR1 MGHRA, CDR2 YSYEKL. V lost 3 bases, J lost 8 bases, and 12 bases stayed unmatched. This CDR3 has 17 amino acids. Input material: PBMCs or a T cell subset sorted from them (not recorded which). The receptor was derived from a man between 18 and 29 years old who had mild COVID-19 (a few samples of this study predate the infection). Cell type and time point are not known. This chain uses TRBV4-1 with TRBJ2-1, with 11 bases fitting TRBD2. Here the CDR3 DNA reads TGCGCCAGCAGCCACCTACGACTAGCGGGGCTAGTGGATGAGCAGTTCTTC. Its translation: CASSHLRLAGLVDEQFF.